Shown below are 21 T cell receptor beta chains from a single sample sequenced in a study of T cells after yellow fever vaccination. TCRdb reanalysed the 5' RACE reads using MiXCR and keeps one entry per CDR3 protein. The repertoire consists of 400,000 or so distinct CDR3 sequences, with around 6.4% occurring once and the leading ten covering about 15%. Sequencing was performed on PBMCs, taken 5 days after the yellow fever booster vaccination. Every receptor here comes from a man aged 25-45 years who received the YFV17D yellow fever vaccine.

This clonotype has ten or more counts. This chain connects TRBV12-3 or TRBV12-4 to TRBJ2-1; TRBD2 matches 10 bases. Trimming cost V 3 bases and J 8 bases; bases outside gene matches: 7. This CDR3 region has 15 residues. CDR3 sequence: CASSFLAGESYEQFF. The CDR3 DNA reads as TGTGCCAGCAGTTTCCTAGCGGGGGAATCTTATGAGCAGTTCTTC.

In this sample, this clonotype turned up a few times. This chain links TRBV3-1 with TRBJ2-2, with 9 bases matching TRBD2. Germline assignment: CDR1 LGHDT and CDR2 YNNKEL (reference sequence). The CDR3 totals 17 residues. Trimming took 3 bases from V and 2 from J; bases not matched to a gene: 7. Here the CDR3 DNA reads TGTGCCAGCAGCCATCACGGGACTAGCAGAAACACCGGGGAGCTGTTTTTT. Residues: CASSHHGTSRNTGELFF.

The chain links TRBV6-2 or TRBV6-3 to TRBJ2-1; the match to TRBD2 covers 9 bases. The CDR3 consists of 13 residues. The germline CDR1 and CDR2 sequences are MNHEY and SVGEGT. Trimming removed 8 bases from V and 5 bases from J; junction bases left unmatched: 4. Written as DNA, the CDR3 is TGTGCCAGCCGACTAGCGGTGGACAATGAGCAGTTCTTC. It translates to CASRLAVDNEQFF.

This clonotype was detected many times. The gene calls are TRBV25-1 and TRBJ2-5; tentative D call: TRBD1 (6 bases). Germline lookup yields CDR1 MGHDK and CDR2 SYGVNS. This CDR3 spans 15 amino acids. V shed 3 bases and J shed 6 bases, with 17 bases lying between them. In DNA, the CDR3 is TGTGCCAGCAGTGATTCCAGGGGAGTGACGAAGACCCAGTACTTC. This encodes CASSDSRGVTKTQYF.

This clonotype occurred many times. A junction end diverges from the germline sequence, so it may reflect a read error. This chain connects TRBV5-1 to TRBJ2-3; D gene unclear. The CDR3 length is 12 residues. In germline, CDR1 is SGHRS, CDR2 YFSETQ. CDR3 sequence reads: CASRLDTDTQYF. The CDR3 region has the DNA TGCGCCAGCAGATTGGATACAGATACGCAGTATTTT.

This clonotype came up many times. In DNA form, the CDR3 reads TGTGCCAGCGGGGGGAGGAAGAACACCGGGGAGCTGTTTTTT. Amino acid sequence: CASGGRKNTGELFF. The chain carries TRBV3-1 and TRBJ2-2; possibly TRBD2 for D (6 bases). Germline lookup yields CDR1 LGHDT and CDR2 YNNKEL (reference sequence). The V end was cut by 8 bases, the J end by 1 base, with 11 bases between. The CDR3 is 14 residues long.

This clonotype was observed a handful of times. This chain links TRBV5-4 with TRBJ2-1; 9 bases are a match to TRBD1. The germline V gene encodes CDR1 SGHNT and CDR2 YYREEE (reference sequence). J lost 2 bases, V lost 2 bases, and 8 bases had no gene match. The CDR3 extends over 17 amino acids. CDR3 in DNA: TGTGCCAGCAGCTTATTTCTGGGACAGGGTGCCTACAATGAGCAGTTCTTC. This codes for CASSLFLGQGAYNEQFF. The full variable domain, rest sourced from reference TRBV5-4 and TRBJ2-1, is ETGVTQSPTHLIKTRGQQVTLRCSSQSGHNTVSWYQQALGQGPQFIFQYYREEENGRGNFPPRFSGLQFPNYSSELNVNALELDDSALYLCASSLFLGQGAYNEQFFGPGTRLTVL.

This clonotype was counted at least ten times. V usage is TRBV6-2 or TRBV6-3 and J usage is TRBJ1-1; D is perhaps TRBD1 (6 bases). CDR1 and CDR2 from the germline V gene are MNHEY and SVGEGT. The length of the CDR3 is 12 residues. V was cut by 5 bases and J by 7 bases, with 11 bases left in between. CDR3 amino acids: CASSIRTVEAFF. CDR3 nucleotides: TGTGCCAGCAGTATCCGGACAGTTGAAGCTTTCTTT.

This clonotype was recorded many times. The rearrangement uses TRBV7-2 and TRBJ2-7, with D possibly matching TRBD1 (6 bases). Trimming removed 4 bases from V and 3 bases from J, with 13 bases in between. The CDR3 is 14 amino acids. Looked up from germline, CDR1 is SGHTA and CDR2 is FQGNSA. CDR3 region: CASSYGQTFYEQYF. The CDR3 DNA is TGTGCCAGCAGCTATGGACAGACTTTCTACGAGCAGTACTTC. Looking up the rest from reference TRBV7-2 and TRBJ2-7 gives the full variable domain: GAGVSQSPSNKVTEKGKDVELRCDPISGHTALYWYRQSLGQGLEFLIYFQGNSAPDKSGLPSDRFSAERTGGSVSTLTIQRTQQEDSAVYLCASSYGQTFYEQYFGPGTRLTVT.

The gene calls are TRBV14 and TRBJ2-3, with TRBD2 identical over 8 bases. There are 15 residues in the CDR3. Germline V gene lookup returns CDR1 SGHDN and CDR2 FVKESK. The V and J ends lost 4 bases and 3 bases, in that order; junction bases with no gene match: 6. As DNA, the CDR3 is TGTGCCAGCAGCCCGTTACGGGAGGGAACAGATACGCAGTATTTT. Amino acids: CASSPLREGTDTQYF.

The sample holds a few counts of this clonotype. V and J are TRBV29-1 and TRBJ2-3; D is ambiguous. This CDR3 region has 11 residues. Germline V CDR1 and CDR2: SQVTM, ANQGSEA. The germline V and J ends were trimmed by 5 bases and 10 bases, with 13 bases remaining between them. CDR3 protein: CSVRPSSAQYF. CDR3 bases: TGCAGCGTTCGACCTTCGTCTGCGCAGTATTTT.

This chain uses TRBV19 with TRBJ2-1; perhaps TRBD2 as D (5 bases). The CDR3 spans 12 residues. V was cut by 7 bases and J by 6 bases, with 10 bases left in between. Germline values: CDR1 LNHDA, CDR2 SQIVND (reference sequence). CDR3 coding DNA: TGTGCCAGTACCACTAGACCCAATGAGCAGTTCTTC. It is translated as CASTTRPNEQFF.

In its sample, this clonotype was seen a few times. This sequence joins TRBV20-1 and TRBJ1-1; D ambiguous. The CDR3 is 11 amino acids. V dropped 6 bases and J dropped 5 bases, with 10 bases sitting between them. Looked up from germline, CDR1 is DFQATT and CDR2 is SNEGSKA (reference sequence). The CDR3 region is CSAIPGTEAFF. In DNA form, the CDR3 reads TGCAGTGCCATCCCCGGGACTGAAGCTTTCTTT.

This clonotype has more than one count but fewer than ten. The genes are TRBV20-1 and TRBJ2-7; possibly TRBD1 for D (5 bases). The CDR3 length is 13 residues. CDR1 DFQATT and CDR2 SNEGSKA come from the germline V gene (reference sequence). V lost 1 base and J 4 bases, leaving 11 bases between the germline ends. Written as DNA, the CDR3 is TGCAGTGCTAGAGGCCCGCAGGGATACGAGCAGTACTTC. This sequence encodes CSARGPQGYEQYF.

A few counts support this clonotype. The V gene is TRBV6-1, the J gene TRBJ2-7; 10 nucleotides line up with TRBD2. The CDR3 has 15 residues. The J segment lost 4 bases and the V segment lost 6 bases, leaving 9 bases of the junction unmatched. From germline, CDR1 is MNHNS and CDR2 SASEGT. CDR3 DNA sequence: TGTGCCAGCAGCCGTGAGGCTAGCGGGAGTTACGAGCAGTACTTC. It encodes CASSREASGSYEQYF.

This clonotype was detected many times. V and J are TRBV20-1 and TRBJ2-3; 9 bases align to TRBD2. The CDR3 extends over 16 amino acids. CDR1 and CDR2 (germline): DFQATT, SNEGSKA (reference sequence). Trimming at V came to 0 bases and at J to 3 bases, leaving 7 bases not matched to a gene. CDR3 sequence (DNA): TGCAGTGCTAGAGAAAATAGCGGGAGAAATACAGATACGCAGTATTTT. This gives the protein CSARENSGRNTDTQYF.

This clonotype showed up just a few times. The junction and the germline gene differ at one end; a read error may be behind it. CDR3 amino acids: CASICDPYWGF. DNA for the CDR3: TGTGCCAGCATCTGTGACCCCTACTGGGGGTTT. The chain uses TRBV12-3 or TRBV12-4 and TRBJ1-4; possibly TRBD1 for D (5 bases). This CDR3 has 11 residues.

The rearrangement links TRBV5-1 to TRBJ2-7; 7 bases agree with TRBD1. CDR1 and CDR2 from the germline V gene are SGHRS and YFSETQ. Trimming cost V 0 bases and J 5 bases; bases outside gene matches: 11. CDR3 length equals 16 residues. The CDR3 coding sequence is TGCGCCAGCAGCTTGGCCAGGGGAGACAGGGACCACGAGCAGTACTTC. It is translated as CASSLARGDRDHEQYF.

The table lists this clonotype with many counts. V is TRBV7-2 and J is TRBJ2-5; a possible D gene is TRBD1 (6 bases). CDR1 is SGHTA and CDR2 is FQGNSA in the germline V gene. The CDR3 runs to 14 residues. V lost 6 bases and J 1 base, leaving 12 bases between the germline ends. The CDR3 DNA is TGTGCCAGCAGACCGGACAGCTTCCAAGAGACCCAGTACTTC. This gives the protein CASRPDSFQETQYF.

This clonotype was recorded many times. As DNA, the CDR3 is TGTGCCACCAGCAGAGTCTCACCCCCCCTTGGCTACACCTTC. It translates to CATSRVSPPLGYTF. The V and J genes are TRBV15 and TRBJ1-2, with no clear D. The germline V gene has CDR1 LNHNV and CDR2 YYDKDF (reference sequence). The CDR3 has 14 amino acids. Trimming took 1 base from V and 7 from J, leaving 13 bases between them.

V usage is TRBV7-2 and J usage is TRBJ2-7; either TRBD1 or TRBD2 may supply D (5 bases each). Germline-derived CDR1 and CDR2 are SGHTA and FQGNSA. Trimming pared 5 bases from V and 6 bases from J, leaving 14 bases between. This CDR3 has 13 residues. The CDR3 is CASSPGQGFEQYF. CDR3 sequence (DNA): TGTGCCAGCAGCCCGGGGCAAGGGTTCGAGCAGTACTTC.